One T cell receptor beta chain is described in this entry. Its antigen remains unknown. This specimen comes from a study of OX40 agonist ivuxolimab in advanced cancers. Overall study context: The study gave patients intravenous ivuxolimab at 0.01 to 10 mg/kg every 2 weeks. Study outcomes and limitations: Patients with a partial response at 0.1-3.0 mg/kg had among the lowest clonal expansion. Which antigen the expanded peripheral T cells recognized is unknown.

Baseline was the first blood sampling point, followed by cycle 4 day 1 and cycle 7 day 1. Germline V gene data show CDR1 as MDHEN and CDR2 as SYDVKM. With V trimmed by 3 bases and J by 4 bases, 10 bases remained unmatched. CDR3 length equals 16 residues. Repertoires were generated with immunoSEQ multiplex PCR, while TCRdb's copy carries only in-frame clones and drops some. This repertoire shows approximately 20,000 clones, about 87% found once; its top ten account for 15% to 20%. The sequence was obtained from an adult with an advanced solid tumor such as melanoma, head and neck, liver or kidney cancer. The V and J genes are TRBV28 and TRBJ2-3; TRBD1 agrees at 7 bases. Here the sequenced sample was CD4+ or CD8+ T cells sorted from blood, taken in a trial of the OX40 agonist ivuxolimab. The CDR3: CASSFMKDRLPDTQYF. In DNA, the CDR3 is TGTGCCAGCAGTTTCATGAAGGACAGGCTCCCAGATACGCAGTATTTT. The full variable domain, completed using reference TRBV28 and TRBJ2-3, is DVKVTQSSRYLVKRTGEKVFLECVQDMDHENMFWYRQDPGLGLRLIYFSYDVKMKEKGDIPEGYSVSREKKERFSLILESASTNQTSMYLCASSFMKDRLPDTQYFGPGTRLTVL.